This record looks at one TCR beta chain sequence and its context. Germline V gene sequence: CDR1 SGHDT, CDR2 YYEEEE. CDR3 size: 17 residues. Trimming took off 1 base at V and 0 bases at J, with 14 bases between the two ends. Assay used: immunoSEQ multiplex PCR; TCRdb lists only in-frame clones, some missing. The table includes nearly 100,000 clones, about nine tenths detected once. These data originate in a study of graft-versus-host responses after intestinal transplantation. The V call is TRBV5-6, the J call TRBJ1-3; D uncertain. The clonotype was recovered from a human patient who received an intestinal transplant, so some T cells may come from the graft donor. The sample in question was PBMCs, obtained about 450 days after intestinal transplant. CDR3: CASSLQVTAFSGNTIYF. For the CDR3, the DNA is TGTGCCAGCAGCTTGCAGGTTACTGCTTTCTCTGGAAACACCATATATTTT.